The 28 T cell receptor beta chains given below trace back to one sample, sequenced in a study of immune characteristics of hereditary and idiopathic chronic pancreatitis. Sequencing used immunoSEQ multiplex PCR; TCRdb keeps in-frame clones, though not all of them. The sample records about 610 clones, under 65% being singletons. The specimen was pancreas tissue. The receptors were gathered from a human donor who was a deceased organ donor serving as a healthy control.

As to this clone: At the DNA level, this CDR3 is encoded by other sequences in the same sample as well. CDR3 amino acids: CASRDSSYEQYF. The CDR3 nucleotides are TGTGCCAGCAGGGACAGCTCCTACGAGCAGTACTTC. This chain uses TRBV27 with TRBJ2-7; TRBD1 is a possible D gene (6 bases). The germline gives CDR1 MNHEY, CDR2 SMNVEV (reference sequence). Trimming removed 6 bases at V and 0 bases at J, with 6 bases between. CDR3 size: 12 residues.

The J gene is TRBJ2-5, the V gene TRBV7-8, with 10 bases aligning to TRBD2. The V gene end was trimmed by 0 bases and the J gene end by 1 base; junction bases not matched to a gene: 5. There are 17 residues in the CDR3. Germline lookup yields CDR1 SGHVS and CDR2 FQNEAQ. CDR3 sequence reads: CASSLAGLAGVQETQYF. The CDR3 DNA reads as TGTGCCAGCAGCTTAGCTGGCCTAGCGGGAGTCCAAGAGACCCAGTACTTC. Full variable domain (rest looked up from reference TRBV7-8 and TRBJ2-5): GAGVSQSPRYKVAKRGQDVALRCDPISGHVSLFWYQQALGQGPEFLTYFQNEAQLDKSGLPSDRFFAERPEGSVSTLKIQRTQQEDSAVYLCASSLAGLAGVQETQYFGPGTRLLVL.

The chain employs TRBV5-4 and TRBJ1-2; D gene unclear. Germline V gene lookup returns CDR1 SGHNT and CDR2 YYREEE (reference sequence). The CDR3 is 13 residues long. V was cut by 2 bases and J by 3 bases, with 8 bases left in between. The CDR3 DNA follows: TGTGCCAGCAGCTTCCTGGGAGACTATGGCTACACCTTC. Its translation is CASSFLGDYGYTF.

This chain links TRBV18 with TRBJ2-5, with a weak D call TRBD1 (5 bases). CDR1 and CDR2 from the germline V gene are KGHSH and LQKENI. Trimming cost V 2 bases and J 5 bases, with 6 bases left between them. CDR3 length: 12 residues. In nucleotides, the CDR3 is TGTGCCAGCTCACCAAAGGGGGAGACCCAGTACTTC. As protein: CASSPKGETQYF.

The rearrangement links TRBV28 to TRBJ2-7; a possible D gene is TRBD1 (6 bases). Trimming left V 7 bases short and J 5 bases short, with 15 bases between. Looked up from germline, CDR1 is MDHEN and CDR2 is SYDVKM. The CDR3 runs 13 residues. The CDR3 nucleotides are TGTGCCAGCACCGACCTGGGGGCCAACGAGCAGTACTTC. Encoded protein: CASTDLGANEQYF.

This clone was observed a few times. Written as DNA, the CDR3 is TGCGCCAGCAGCAGCGGTACGGGGGACGAGCAGTACTTC. As protein: CASSSGTGDEQYF. This rearrangement joins TRBV5-1 to TRBJ2-7, with D tentatively TRBD2 (6 bases). The CDR3 sequence is 13 residues long. Looked up from germline, CDR1 is SGHRS and CDR2 is YFSETQ. Trimming took off 4 bases at V and 5 bases at J, with 13 bases between the two ends.

This clone turned up a few times. This rearrangement joins TRBV28 to TRBJ2-7; 8 nucleotides agree with TRBD1. Germline V gene data show CDR1 as MDHEN and CDR2 as SYDVKM. J was trimmed by 3 bases and V by 2 bases; bases with no gene match: 6. CDR3 length: 15 amino acids. The CDR3 protein is CASSLVGTGLYEQYF. The CDR3 DNA reads TGTGCCAGCAGTTTAGTGGGGACAGGACTCTACGAGCAGTACTTC.

V gene TRBV5-8 combines with J gene TRBJ2-5; 7 bases line up with TRBD2. Losses at the gene ends were 4 bases for V and 6 bases for J; bases not matched to a gene: 9. Per the germline V gene, CDR1 is SGHTS and CDR2 is YDEGEE. CDR3 length: 14 residues. In nucleotides, the CDR3 is TGTGCCAGCAGCCCGCCGGGTGGGACTAAGACCCAGTACTTC. This gives the protein CASSPPGGTKTQYF. Full variable domain (rest looked up from reference TRBV5-8 and TRBJ2-5): EAGVTQSPTHLIKTRGQQATLRCSPISGHTSVYWYQQALGLGLQFLLWYDEGEERNRGNFPPRFSGRQFPNYSSELNVNALELEDSALYLCASSPPGGTKTQYFGPGTRLLVL.

V and J are TRBV5-6 and TRBJ1-4; D gene ambiguous. The V end was cut by 4 bases, the J end by 0 bases, with 13 bases between. The CDR3 contains 16 residues. The germline CDR1 and CDR2 sequences are SGHDT and YYEEEE. The CDR3, as DNA: TGTGCCAGCAGCGCTACCGTAGATTCAACTAATGAAAAACTGTTTTTT. Protein sequence: CASSATVDSTNEKLFF.

The chain uses TRBV13 and TRBJ1-6, with 7 positions matching TRBD1. The CDR3 totals 13 residues. V lost 5 bases and J lost 11; bases outside the gene matches: 6. Germline V gene data show CDR1 as PRHDT and CDR2 as FYEKMQ (reference sequence). Here the CDR3 DNA reads TGTGCCAGCAGCCGCGAACAGGGGACACCCCTCCACTTT. Its translation is CASSREQGTPLHF. The variable domain in full, with the rest retrieved from reference TRBV13 and TRBJ1-6, is AAGVIQSPRHLIKEKRETATLKCYPIPRHDTVYWYQQGPGQDPQFLISFYEKMQSDKGSIPDRFSAQQFSDYHSELNMSSLELGDSALYFCASSREQGTPLHFGNGTRLTVT.

This rearrangement joins TRBV6-1 to TRBJ2-1; D unresolved. The CDR3 is 12 residues long. The germline V gene has CDR1 MNHNS and CDR2 SASEGT. Trimming pared 2 bases from V and 9 bases from J, leaving 8 bases between. This chain's CDR3 is CASSESRGEQFF. The CDR3 region has the DNA TGTGCCAGCAGTGAATCGCGAGGTGAGCAGTTCTTC.

V is TRBV19 and J is TRBJ1-4, with D maybe TRBD1 (6 bases). Germline-derived CDR1 and CDR2 are LNHDA and SQIVND (reference sequence). Trimming took off 7 bases at V and 0 bases at J, with 12 bases between the two ends. The CDR3 totals 15 residues. The CDR3 bases are TGTGCCAGTACTCGGCCAGGGGCAACTAATGAAAAACTGTTTTTT. Encoded protein: CASTRPGATNEKLFF.

A single count supports this clone. This chain connects TRBV6-5 to TRBJ1-4; 9 positions match TRBD1. Germline V gene lookup returns CDR1 MNHEY and CDR2 SVGAGI. This CDR3 has 12 residues. V trimming: 6 bases; J trimming: 8 bases; junction bases outside the gene matches: 1. CDR3 DNA: TGTGCCAGCAGGGACAGGGGAGAAAAACTGTTTTTT. Residues: CASRDRGEKLFF.

The CDR3 DNA is TGTGCCAGCCGCCTAGGGGAGACTAATGAAAAACTGTTTTTT. Amino acid sequence: CASRLGETNEKLFF. The J gene is TRBJ1-4, the V gene TRBV28; D possibly corresponds to TRBD1 (5 bases). The V end was cut by 8 bases, the J end by 2 bases, with 12 bases between. The CDR3 is 14 amino acids. Looked up from germline, CDR1 is MDHEN and CDR2 is SYDVKM.

The V and J genes are TRBV10-2 and TRBJ2-1; 11 bases agree with TRBD2. V was pared by 10 bases and J by 7 bases, with 18 bases of the junction left unmatched. Germline assignment: CDR1 WSHSY and CDR2 SAAADI. The CDR3 totals 17 residues. The CDR3 sequence is CATSASGRSVRRNEQFF. CDR3 nucleotide sequence: TGCGCCACTTCGGCTAGCGGGAGGTCGGTTAGGAGGAATGAGCAGTTCTTC.

In its sample, this clone was seen once. The CDR3 loop reads CASSWGGTGYYEQYF. The CDR3 region has the DNA TGTGCCAGCAGTTGGGGCGGGACAGGTTACTACGAGCAGTACTTC. This chain joins TRBV27 and TRBJ2-7, with 8 nucleotides matching TRBD1. The V gene end was trimmed by 4 bases and the J gene end by 3 bases; junction bases not matched to a gene: 8. There are 15 residues in the CDR3. Germline V gene sequence: CDR1 MNHEY, CDR2 SMNVEV (reference sequence).

This rearrangement joins TRBV7-6 to TRBJ2-7; maybe TRBD1 (6 bases). The CDR3 covers 15 residues. V shed 1 base and J shed 1 base, with 11 bases lying between them. Germline V gives CDR1 SGHVS, CDR2 FNYEAQ. CDR3 nucleotides: TGTGCCAGCAGCTTAGAGTCCGGGACATCCTACGAGCAGTACTTC. Translating it yields CASSLESGTSYEQYF.

This rearrangement joins TRBV2 to TRBJ2-7; D is unclear. CDR1 is SNHLY and CDR2 is FYNNEI in the germline V gene. V shed 8 bases and J shed 4 bases, with 12 bases lying between them. The CDR3 has 12 amino acids. In DNA, the CDR3 is TGTGCCAGCTTAAGCTCAGGTTACGAGCAGTACTTC. Translating it yields CASLSSGYEQYF.

Here the CDR3 DNA reads TGTGCCAGCAGTCGGGTAGCGGGGGTATACACAGATACGCAGTATTTT. Protein: CASSRVAGVYTDTQYF. V usage is TRBV6-2 or TRBV6-3 and J usage is TRBJ2-3; the match to TRBD2 covers 9 bases. The V and J ends lost 5 bases and 2 bases, in that order; junction bases with no gene match: 8. The CDR3 is 16 residues long. Per germline, CDR1 MNHEY and CDR2 SVGEGT.

On this clone: An end of the junction does not agree with germline; a read error may underlie this. The gene calls are TRBV7-6 and TRBJ2-1; 9 nucleotides agree with TRBD1. The CDR3 loop spans 16 amino acids. The germline gives CDR1 SGHVS, CDR2 FNYEAQ. The CDR3 bases are TGTGCCAGCAGCCTAGCTCAGGACAGGGGTTACAATGAGCAGTTCTTC. This codes for CASSLAQDRGYNEQFF.

V gene TRBV10-2 combines with J gene TRBJ2-2, with TRBD2 identical over 10 bases. Germline CDR1 is WSHSY and CDR2 is SAAADI. V lost 10 bases to trimming and J lost 6 bases; unmatched junction nucleotides: 11. The length of the CDR3 is 15 residues. The CDR3 coding sequence is TGCGCCACAAGTGCCAGAGCGGGAGGGCCCGGGGAGCTGTTTTTT. The encoded protein is CATSARAGGPGELFF.

J is TRBJ2-1 and V is TRBV27; D not certain. Between the trimmed V and J ends, which lost 11 bases and 9 bases, there was a span of 26 bases. Germline assignment: CDR1 MNHEY and CDR2 SMNVEV (reference sequence). This CDR3 spans 15 amino acids. The CDR3 protein is CASSPRPPPTVEQFF. For the CDR3, the DNA is TGTGCCTCCTCCCCACGACCCCCCCCTACGGTTGAGCAGTTCTTC.

The table lists this clone with a few counts. The V and J genes are TRBV20-1 and TRBJ2-3; the match to TRBD2 covers 10 bases. V trimming: 3 bases; J trimming: 1 base; junction bases outside the gene matches: 16. Germline CDR1 DFQATT, CDR2 SNEGSKA (reference sequence). This CDR3 is built from 19 residues. Here the CDR3 reads CSASHRDRIAGGGTDTQYF. The CDR3 nucleotides read TGCAGTGCTAGTCACCGGGACAGGATAGCGGGAGGAGGCACAGATACGCAGTATTTT.

The genes are TRBV27 and TRBJ2-7, with 7 bases that match TRBD2. Trimming cost V 10 bases and J 1 base; bases outside gene matches: 4. This CDR3 region has 12 residues. Germline V gives CDR1 MNHEY, CDR2 SMNVEV (reference sequence). The CDR3 DNA sequence: TGTGCCACCCGGGGGGTTTCCTACGAGCAGTACTTC. Encoded protein: CATRGVSYEQYF.

The rearrangement links TRBV6-1 to TRBJ2-1; D unclear. Germline V CDR1 and CDR2: MNHNS, SASEGT. CDR3 size: 12 residues. Trimming pared 2 bases from V and 12 bases from J, leaving 11 bases between. The CDR3 region has the DNA TGTGCCAGCAGTGAACAGGACCTTGGGCAGTTCTTC. As protein: CASSEQDLGQFF.

The chain has TRBV2 and TRBJ2-1, with D possibly matching TRBD2 (6 bases). With 4 bases removed from V and 4 bases from J, the gap between germline ends came to 23 bases. Germline values: CDR1 SNHLY, CDR2 FYNNEI. The CDR3 is 18 amino acids. CDR3 sequence (DNA): TGTGCCAGCAGTGTCATGCTCAATAGCGGTACTTATTACAATGAGCAGTTCTTC. As protein: CASSVMLNSGTYYNEQFF.

The chain carries TRBV3-1 (or the pseudogene TRBV3-2) and TRBJ2-6; TRBD2 is a possible D gene (6 bases). The length of the CDR3 is 17 residues. V was cut by 0 bases and J by 4 bases, with 13 bases left in between. Looked up from germline, CDR1 is LGHDT and CDR2 is YNNKEL (reference sequence). Written as DNA, the CDR3 is TGTGCCAGCAGCCAAGATCGCTGGGCGGGAGGGGCCAACGTCCTGACTTTC. It translates to CASSQDRWAGGANVLTF.

The rearrangement joins TRBV10-2 to TRBJ2-2; tentatively, D is TRBD1 or TRBD2 (5 bases each). Germline CDR1 WSHSY, CDR2 SAAADI. V dropped 10 bases and J dropped 1 base, with 22 bases sitting between them. The CDR3 has 17 amino acids. In nucleotides, the CDR3 is TGCGCCAACGACAACCTGACCGGGACCGAGAACACCGGGGAGCTGTTTTTT. As protein: CANDNLTGTENTGELFF.